One and the same sample provided the 6 T cell receptor beta chains below, sequenced in a study of CD8 T cells in ankylosing spondylitis. TCRdb fed the 5' RACE reads into MiXCR, producing one record per CDR3 protein. Of 85,000 to 100,000 distinct CDR3 sequences detected, 8.8% appear once; the ten largest clones hold under 6%. Sequencing was carried out using blood, either unsorted or a sorted T cell fraction (not recorded which). The receptors were sampled from a male donor with ankylosing spondylitis or in good health (not recorded which).

This clonotype was detected many times. A read error may produce the germline difference seen at one junction end. This chain links TRBV2 with TRBJ2-1; D may correspond to TRBD1 or TRBD2 (5 bases each). The CDR3 covers 11 residues. Germline CDR1 reads SNHLY; CDR2 reads FYNNEI. The CDR3 sequence: CASSEVGDQLF. The CDR3 bases are TGTGCCAGCAGTGAAGTGGGGGACCAGCTCTTC.

V usage is TRBV20-1 and J usage is TRBJ1-6, with TRBD1 matching 8 bases. The CDR3 totals 13 residues. Germline V gene lookup returns CDR1 DFQATT and CDR2 SNEGSKA (reference sequence). The V gene end was trimmed by 5 bases and the J gene end by 5 bases; junction bases not matched to a gene: 2. CDR3 region: CSADRGDNSPLHF. DNA for the CDR3: TGCAGTGCTGACAGGGGAGATAATTCACCCCTCCACTTT.

This clonotype was counted a single time. With a much larger clone just one base away, this may be a read error. This chain connects TRBV6-4 to TRBJ1-4; D gene ambiguous. The germline CDR1 and CDR2 sequences are MRHNA and SNTAGT. CDR3 size: 12 residues. CDR3: CTSHSTNEKLFF. CDR3 coding DNA: TGTACCAGCCACAGCACCAATGAAAAACTGTTTTTT.

This clonotype has ten or more counts. The chain links TRBV29-1 to TRBJ1-1, with TRBD1 matching 7 bases. V lost 7 bases and J lost 0; bases outside the gene matches: 5. The germline CDR1 and CDR2 sequences are SQVTM and ANQGSEA. This CDR3 is 13 amino acids long. CDR3 nucleotide sequence: TGCAGCGGCCGGACAGGCATGAACACTGAAGCTTTCTTT. Protein product: CSGRTGMNTEAFF.

This clonotype was recorded at least ten times. This chain uses TRBV7-9 with TRBJ2-5; D may be TRBD1 (5 bases). CDR1 and CDR2 (germline): SEHNR, FQNEAQ (reference sequence). The CDR3 has 15 residues. V was trimmed by 1 base and J by 2 bases, leaving 11 bases between them. CDR3 in DNA: TGTGCCAGCAGCTTAGTCAGGGCAAAACAAGAGACCCAGTACTTC. Protein product: CASSLVRAKQETQYF.

This clonotype appeared many times. The chain uses TRBV27 and TRBJ1-4; unclear D gene. V lost 2 bases and J lost 4, with 17 bases in between. Germline-derived CDR1 and CDR2 are MNHEY and SMNVEV (reference sequence). The CDR3 has 17 amino acids. DNA of the CDR3: TGTGCCAGCAGTTTAATTCGACCGCCTTCGGGTAATGAAAAACTGTTTTTT. Translated: CASSLIRPPSGNEKLFF.